This TCR beta chain was recorded in a study of cytomegalovirus exposure and HLA in healthy donors. Study-wide context: The approximately 120 million unique TCR beta sequences, from around 200 million T cells, were found by an earlier analysis. Findings of the study overall: According to a later analysis, most TCR beta chains associated with CMV appeared HLA-restricted. Altogether, around 160 TCR beta chains were recorded as cytomegalovirus-associated.

PCR used 60 Vbeta primers and 13 Jbeta primers. Profiled with immunoSEQ multiplex PCR; TCRdb holds only in-frame clones, not every one. The repertoire holds about 130,000 clones, with 75% to 85% as singletons. The CDR3 has 14 residues. The germline V gene has CDR1 GTSNPN and CDR2 SVGIG (reference sequence). V was cut by 3 bases and J by 3 bases, with 12 bases left in between. Note on this clone: As yet, its antigen is unknown.

J is TRBJ2-1 and V is TRBV30; D perhaps matches TRBD2 (5 bases). Sequencing input: PBMCs. This receptor was obtained from a man aged 30-40 years in good health and CMV-seropositive. The CDR3 DNA sequence: TGTGCCTGGAGCTTACTAGGTGGCTACAATGAGCAGTTCTTC. Its translation: CAWSLLGGYNEQFF.